These 18 T cell receptor beta chains were all obtained from the same sample, sequenced in a study of T cells in Graves' hyperthyroidism and ophthalmopathy. Amplified TCR beta CDR3 regions derived from RNA transcripts. The HTBI primer set drove a first-round RT-PCR of the TCR CDR3. TCRdb ran MiXCR on the multiplex PCR reads and lists one entry per CDR3 protein. The sample lists about 210,000 distinct CDR3 sequences, roughly 17% seen once, with approximately 50% in the top ten. The sequenced sample consisted of blood. The source is a man aged 50 to 60 with Graves' hyperthyroidism.

This clonotype was detected many times. This chain joins TRBV2 and TRBJ1-2, with D maybe TRBD1 (5 bases). Deletions cut 2 bases from V and 4 bases from J, with 14 bases between. Germline CDR1 reads SNHLY; CDR2 reads FYNNEI. The CDR3 is 15 residues long. The CDR3 loop is CASSEMTALGYGYTF. CDR3 DNA: TGTGCCAGCAGTGAAATGACAGCCCTCGGCTATGGCTACACCTTC.

This clonotype was seen at least ten times. The chain links TRBV12-3 or TRBV12-4 to TRBJ2-7; D not certain. This CDR3 is 13 amino acids long. V was trimmed by 3 bases and J by 2 bases, leaving 8 bases between them. Here the CDR3 DNA reads TGTGCCAGCAGTTTGCGGAATACCTACGAGCAGTACTTC. Translating gives CASSLRNTYEQYF.

This clonotype appeared many times. This sequence joins TRBV28 and TRBJ1-1; possible D gene TRBD1, 6 bases. Germline V lookup: CDR1 MDHEN, CDR2 SYDVKM. With 7 bases removed from V and 2 bases from J, the gap between germline ends came to 17 bases. The CDR3 loop spans 15 amino acids. CDR3 residues: CASTLWGGGNTEAFF. The CDR3 DNA is TGTGCCAGCACCCTATGGGGGGGCGGAAACACTGAAGCTTTCTTT.

About this clonotype itself: The junction and the germline gene differ at one end; a read error may be behind it. This sequence joins TRBV6-1 and TRBJ2-1; D possibly corresponds to TRBD2 (6 bases). The V gene's germline CDR1 is MNHNS and CDR2 SASEGT. The CDR3 contains 13 residues. The CDR3 is CASSQDSGDEQFF. Here the CDR3 DNA reads TGCGCCAGCAGCCAAGATTCGGGAGATGAGCAGTTCTTC.

This clonotype was seen many times. This chain connects TRBV6-1 to TRBJ2-3; the D gene is possibly TRBD1 (6 bases). The CDR3 spans 16 residues. Germline loops: CDR1 MNHNS, CDR2 SASEGT. The V end was cut by 7 bases, the J end by 0 bases, with 17 bases between. The CDR3 loop reads CASNRDLYSSTDTQYF. The CDR3, as DNA: TGTGCCAGCAACAGGGACCTCTATTCTAGCACAGATACGCAGTATTTT.

There are many counts of this clonotype. The V call is TRBV10-3, the J call TRBJ2-5; TRBD2 agrees at 7 bases. Trimming at V came to 3 bases and at J to 4 bases, leaving 5 bases not matched to a gene. The germline gives CDR1 ENHRY, CDR2 SYGVKD. CDR3 length equals 14 residues. In DNA form, the CDR3 reads TGTGCCATCAGTGACGGTCTAGCGGTAGAGACCCAGTACTTC. This codes for CAISDGLAVETQYF.

V usage is TRBV20-1 and J usage is TRBJ2-7, with 8 bases that match TRBD2. Germline V gene sequence: CDR1 DFQATT, CDR2 SNEGSKA (reference sequence). CDR3 size: 17 residues. With 6 bases clipped from V and 0 bases from J, the junction kept 16 bases outside the gene matches. CDR3 amino acids: CSALTRGSSGRSYEQYF. CDR3 nucleotide sequence: TGCAGTGCCTTAACTCGTGGATCTAGCGGGCGCTCCTACGAGCAGTACTTC.

This clonotype rates as medium-sized. The chain combines TRBV7-2 with TRBJ2-7; 8 nucleotides line up with TRBD1. V trimming: 2 bases; J trimming: 2 bases; junction bases outside the gene matches: 5. The CDR3 loop spans 15 amino acids. CDR1 is SGHTA, CDR2 FQGNSA, per germline. CDR3 nucleotides: TGTGCCAGCAGCTTACCCCCAGGGGGCACCTACGAGCAGTACTTC. Amino acids: CASSLPPGGTYEQYF.

This clonotype was seen repeatedly, ten times or more. The chain couples TRBV7-3 to TRBJ2-1; 7 nucleotides agree with TRBD2. The CDR3 is 15 residues long. The ends lost 1 base at V and 5 bases at J; junction bases unmatched: 5. Germline-derived CDR1 and CDR2 are SGHTA and FQGTGA. The CDR3 reads CASSLSRDYNNEQFF. In nucleotides, the CDR3 is TGTGCCAGCAGCTTAAGTCGGGACTATAACAATGAGCAGTTCTTC.

This clonotype was seen at least ten times. The rearrangement uses TRBV28 and TRBJ2-7, with D perhaps matching TRBD2 (7 bases). V lost 2 bases to trimming and J lost 4 bases, with 24 bases between them. Germline V gene lookup returns CDR1 MDHEN and CDR2 SYDVKM. The CDR3 loop spans 18 amino acids. DNA for the CDR3: TGTGCCAGCAGTTTAGGCTGGAGGGGGGGCCGGCGCAGTTACGAGCAGTACTTC. Its protein is CASSLGWRGGRRSYEQYF.

This clonotype was observed at least ten times. A read error may account for a junction end that differs from germline. As DNA, the CDR3 is TGTGCCAGCTCGCCACAGCCCGGGAACACTGAAGCTTTCTTT. It specifies CASSPQPGNTEAFF. The V and J genes are TRBV18 and TRBJ1-1; no reliable D call. This CDR3 comprises 14 residues. Germline CDR1 KGHSH, CDR2 LQKENI.

This sequence joins TRBV19 and TRBJ2-1, with 14 bases aligning to TRBD2. J was trimmed by 3 bases and V by 5 bases; bases with no gene match: 3. This CDR3 contains 16 residues. The germline CDR1 and CDR2 sequences are LNHDA and SQIVND (reference sequence). CDR3 loop: CASSQTSGRGYNEQFF. CDR3 sequence (DNA): TGTGCCAGTAGTCAGACTAGCGGGAGGGGCTACAATGAGCAGTTCTTC.

This clonotype came up many times. This chain connects TRBV7-8 to TRBJ1-1, with D unresolved. V lost 2 bases to trimming and J lost 2 bases, with 9 bases between them. Germline CDR1 is SGHVS and CDR2 is FQNEAQ. The CDR3 is made up of 14 amino acids. CDR3 region: CASSLRNPNTEAFF. Here the CDR3 DNA reads TGTGCCAGCAGCTTAAGGAATCCTAACACTGAAGCTTTCTTT.

This chain connects TRBV3-1 to TRBJ2-6; possible D gene TRBD2, 5 bases. From germline, CDR1 is LGHDT and CDR2 YNNKEL (reference sequence). Trimming cost V 2 bases and J 1 base, with 6 bases left between them. The CDR3 is 15 residues long. CDR3 amino acids: CASSQRESGANVLTF. The CDR3 nucleotides are TGTGCCAGCAGCCAACGGGAATCTGGGGCCAACGTCCTGACTTTC.

This clonotype was found many times. This chain connects TRBV7-8 to TRBJ2-1; 9 bases match TRBD2. The V segment lost 6 bases and the J segment 3 bases; nucleotides outside the gene matches: 15. The length of the CDR3 is 18 residues. Germline V gene lookup returns CDR1 SGHVS and CDR2 FQNEAQ. This CDR3 reads CASRQSGRRFGFYNEQFF. The CDR3 region has the DNA TGTGCCAGCAGACAGAGCGGGAGGCGGTTTGGGTTCTACAATGAGCAGTTCTTC. The complete variable domain, with remaining parts taken from reference TRBV7-8 and TRBJ2-1, reads GAGVSQSPRYKVAKRGQDVALRCDPISGHVSLFWYQQALGQGPEFLTYFQNEAQLDKSGLPSDRFFAERPEGSVSTLKIQRTQQEDSAVYLCASRQSGRRFGFYNEQFFGPGTRLTVL.

The J gene is TRBJ2-3, the V gene TRBV2; D possibly uses TRBD1 or TRBD2 (5 bases each). Per germline, CDR1 SNHLY and CDR2 FYNNEI. The CDR3 covers 12 residues. Trimming pared 6 bases from V and 6 bases from J, leaving 10 bases between. The CDR3 protein is CASRAEGDTQYF. The CDR3 coding sequence is TGTGCCAGCAGGGCCGAGGGGGATACGCAGTATTTT. Full variable domain (rest looked up from reference TRBV2 and TRBJ2-3): EPEVTQTPSHQVTQMGQEVILRCVPISNHLYFYWYRQILGQKVEFLVSFYNNEISEKSEIFDDQFSVERPDGSNFTLKIRSTKLEDSAMYFCASRAEGDTQYFGPGTRLTVL.

There are many counts of this clonotype. This chain joins TRBV27 and TRBJ2-3, with D perhaps TRBD2 (6 bases). Germline loops: CDR1 MNHEY, CDR2 SMNVEV (reference sequence). V was pared by 1 base and J by 4 bases, with 15 bases between. The CDR3 is made up of 16 amino acids. CDR3 nucleotides: TGTGCCAGCAGTTTATTCTTCGGGACTTCCCCAGATACGCAGTATTTT. Residues: CASSLFFGTSPDTQYF.

The sample holds one count of this clonotype. The junction does not match germline at one end; this may be a read error. The J gene is TRBJ1-1, the V gene TRBV7-9; D possibly corresponds to TRBD1 (6 bases). Germline CDR1 is SEHNR and CDR2 is FQNEAQ (reference sequence). The CDR3 covers 15 residues. The CDR3 sequence is CVSSLGDKLPAEAFF. The CDR3 DNA is TGTGTCAGCAGCTTAGGGGACAAACTCCCCGCTGAAGCTTTCTTT.